Described below is a single T cell receptor (beta chain) sequence and its context. Its antigen is not identified. PCR used 60 Vbeta primers and 13 Jbeta primers. Profiled with immunoSEQ multiplex PCR; TCRdb holds only in-frame clones, not every one. The sample holds approximately 150,000 clones, more than 60% seen once. This sample was included in a study of cytomegalovirus exposure and HLA in healthy donors. Study-wide points: Sequencing artifact likely explains a cluster of highly shared sequence variants.

Germline trimming cut 0 bases from V and 5 bases from J; bases unmatched to any gene: 6. The germline V gene has CDR1 LNHNV and CDR2 YYDKDF (reference sequence). This CDR3 comprises 16 residues. What was sequenced was PBMCs. The sequence was obtained from a man younger than 30 in good health and CMV-seropositive. The rearrangement links TRBV15 to TRBJ1-4; 7 nucleotides agree with TRBD1. CDR3 bases: TGTGCCACCAGCAGAGATCGGGGACAGCCGAATGAAAAACTGTTTTTT. Its protein product is CATSRDRGQPNEKLFF.